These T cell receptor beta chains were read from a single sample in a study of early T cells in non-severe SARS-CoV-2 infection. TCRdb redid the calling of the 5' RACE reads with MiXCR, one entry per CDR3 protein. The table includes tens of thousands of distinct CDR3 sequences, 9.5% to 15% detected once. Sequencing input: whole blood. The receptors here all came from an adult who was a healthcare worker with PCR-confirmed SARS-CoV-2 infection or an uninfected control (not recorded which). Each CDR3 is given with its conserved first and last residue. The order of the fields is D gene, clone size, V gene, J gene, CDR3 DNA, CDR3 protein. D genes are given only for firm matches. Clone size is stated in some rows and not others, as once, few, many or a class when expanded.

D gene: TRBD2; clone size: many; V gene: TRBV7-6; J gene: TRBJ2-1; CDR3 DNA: TGTGCCAGCAGCCGTGACGGGACTAGCGGGAGGGGTCATGAGCAGTTCTTC; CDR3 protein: CASSRDGTSGRGHEQFF
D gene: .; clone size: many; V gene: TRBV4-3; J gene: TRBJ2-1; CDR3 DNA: TGCGCCAGCAGCCAAGAAGGAGGGAGGACGCCTTACAATGAGCAGTTCTTC; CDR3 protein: CASSQEGGRTPYNEQFF
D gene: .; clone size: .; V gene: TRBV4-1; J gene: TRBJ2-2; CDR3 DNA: TGCGCCAGCAGCCAAGTACCACAGGTGTGGGCCGGGGAGCTGTTTTTT; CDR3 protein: CASSQVPQVWAGELFF
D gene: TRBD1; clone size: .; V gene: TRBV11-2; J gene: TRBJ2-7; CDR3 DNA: TGTGCCAGCACCGAGGTCCCGACAGGGGGGGCCTACGAGCAGTACTTC; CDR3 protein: CASTEVPTGGAYEQYF
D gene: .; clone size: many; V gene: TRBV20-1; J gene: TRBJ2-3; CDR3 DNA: TGCAGTGCTAGAGGGGGTGGCCCTAGCACAGATACGCAGTATTTT; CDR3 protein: CSARGGGPSTDTQYF
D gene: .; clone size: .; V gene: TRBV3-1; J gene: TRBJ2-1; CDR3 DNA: TGTGCCAGCAGCCAAGGAGGGCCGGGATACAATGAGCAGTTCTTC; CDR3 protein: CASSQGGPGYNEQFF
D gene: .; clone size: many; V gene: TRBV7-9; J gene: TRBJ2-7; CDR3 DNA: TGTGCCAGCAGCCTTATGGATCTACGGGGGTTGCACTTC; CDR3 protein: CASSLMDLRGLHF
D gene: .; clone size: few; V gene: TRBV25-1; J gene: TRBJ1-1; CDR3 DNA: TGTGCCAGCAGTGTTGGCAGGGCCCAGGCTTTCTTT; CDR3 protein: CASSVGRAQAFF
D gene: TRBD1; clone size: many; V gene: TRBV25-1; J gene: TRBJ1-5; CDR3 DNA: TGTGCCAGCAGCGACAGGGAAAATCAGCCCCAGCATTTT; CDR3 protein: CASSDRENQPQHF
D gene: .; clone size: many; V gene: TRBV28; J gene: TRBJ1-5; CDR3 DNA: TGTGCCAGCAGTCTTTCGTCTGGTGGGAATCAGCCCCAGCATTTT; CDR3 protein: CASSLSSGGNQPQHF
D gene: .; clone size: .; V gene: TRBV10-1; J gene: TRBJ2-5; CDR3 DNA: TGCGCCAGCAGTGGTCGAATACAAGAGACCCAGTACTTC; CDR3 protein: CASSGRIQETQYF
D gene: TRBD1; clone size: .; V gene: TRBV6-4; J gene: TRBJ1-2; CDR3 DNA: TGTGCCAGCAGTACTGACAGGGGAGGCGGCTACACCTTC; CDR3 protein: CASSTDRGGGYTF
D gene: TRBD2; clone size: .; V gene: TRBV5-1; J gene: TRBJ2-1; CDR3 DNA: TGCGCCAGCAGCTTCGGGCCACAGCGGGGGTCGAGGAACAATGAGCAGTTCTTC; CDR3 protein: CASSFGPQRGSRNNEQFF
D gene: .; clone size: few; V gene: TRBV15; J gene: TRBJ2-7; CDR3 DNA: TGTGCCACCAGCCATAAGACGATCTCTGGCGAGCAGTACTTC; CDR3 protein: CATSHKTISGEQYF
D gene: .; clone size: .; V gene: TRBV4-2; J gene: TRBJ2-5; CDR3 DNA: TGTGCCAGCAGCCAAGAAAGTGGGACTCAACAAGAGACCCAGTACTTC; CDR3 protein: CASSQESGTQQETQYF
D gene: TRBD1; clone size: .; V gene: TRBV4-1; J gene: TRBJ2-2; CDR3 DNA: TGCGCCAGCAGCCCCTTGACAGGGGGAAGCGGCGGGGAGCTGTTTTTT; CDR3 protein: CASSPLTGGSGGELFF
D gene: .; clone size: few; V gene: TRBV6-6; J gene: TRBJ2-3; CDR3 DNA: TGTGCCAGCAGTAAGGACGCCACAGATACGCAGTATTTT; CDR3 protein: CASSKDATDTQYF
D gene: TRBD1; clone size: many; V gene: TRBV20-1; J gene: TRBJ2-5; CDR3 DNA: TGCAGTGCTGGAACGGGACAGCTAGAGACCCAGTACTTC; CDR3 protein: CSAGTGQLETQYF
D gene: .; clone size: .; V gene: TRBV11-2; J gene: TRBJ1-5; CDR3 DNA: TGTGCCAGCAGCTTAGGATCAGGAGGGAGCAATCAGCCCCAGCATTTT; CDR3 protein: CASSLGSGGSNQPQHF
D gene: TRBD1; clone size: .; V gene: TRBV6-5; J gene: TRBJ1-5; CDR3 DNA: TGTGCCAGCAGCGGGACAGGGGAGGCGTGGCAGCCCCAGCATTTT; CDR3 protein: CASSGTGEAWQPQHF
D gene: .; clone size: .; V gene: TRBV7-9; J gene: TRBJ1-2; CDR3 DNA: TGTGCCAGCAGCTTAGTGGGGGCTAACTATGGCTACACCTTC; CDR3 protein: CASSLVGANYGYTF
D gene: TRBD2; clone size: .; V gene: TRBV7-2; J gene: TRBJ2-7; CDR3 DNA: TGTGCCAGCAGCCCGCTCCAGGGACTAACATCCTACGAGCAGTACTTC; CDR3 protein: CASSPLQGLTSYEQYF
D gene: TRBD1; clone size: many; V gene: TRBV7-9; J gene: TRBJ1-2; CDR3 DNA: TGTGCCAGCAGCGAGCCCCGGACAGGGTACGGCTACACCTTC; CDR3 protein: CASSEPRTGYGYTF
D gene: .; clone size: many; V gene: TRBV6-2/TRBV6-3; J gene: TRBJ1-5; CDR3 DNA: TGTGCCAGCAGCCAGGGCGGCGGCAATCAGCCCCAGCATTTT; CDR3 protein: CASSQGGGNQPQHF